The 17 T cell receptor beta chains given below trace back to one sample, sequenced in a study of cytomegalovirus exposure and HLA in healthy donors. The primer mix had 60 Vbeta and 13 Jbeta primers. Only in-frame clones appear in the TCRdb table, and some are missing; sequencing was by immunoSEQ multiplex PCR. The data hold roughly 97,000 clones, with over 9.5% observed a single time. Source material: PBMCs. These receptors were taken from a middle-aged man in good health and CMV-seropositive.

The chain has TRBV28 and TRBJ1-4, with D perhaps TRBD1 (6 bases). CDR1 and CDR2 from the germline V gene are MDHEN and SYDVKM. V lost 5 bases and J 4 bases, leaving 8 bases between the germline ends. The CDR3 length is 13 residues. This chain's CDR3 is CASSGQINEKLFF. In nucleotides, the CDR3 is TGTGCCAGCAGTGGACAGATTAATGAAAAACTGTTTTTT. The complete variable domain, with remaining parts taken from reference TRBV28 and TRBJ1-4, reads DVKVTQSSRYLVKRTGEKVFLECVQDMDHENMFWYRQDPGLGLRLIYFSYDVKMKEKGDIPEGYSVSREKKERFSLILESASTNQTSMYLCASSGQINEKLFFGSGTQLSVL.

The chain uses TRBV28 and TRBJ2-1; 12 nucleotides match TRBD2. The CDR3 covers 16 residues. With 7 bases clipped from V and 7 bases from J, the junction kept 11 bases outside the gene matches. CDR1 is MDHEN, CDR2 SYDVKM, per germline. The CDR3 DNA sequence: TGTGCCAGCACCCCCGGACTAGCGGGGAGCGTGAATGAGCAGTTCTTC. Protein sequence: CASTPGLAGSVNEQFF.

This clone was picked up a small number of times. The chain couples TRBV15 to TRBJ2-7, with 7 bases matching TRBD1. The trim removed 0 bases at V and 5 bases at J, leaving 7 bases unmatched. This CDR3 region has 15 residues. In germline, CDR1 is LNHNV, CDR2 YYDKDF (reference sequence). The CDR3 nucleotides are TGTGCCACCAGCAGAGATGAGGGGGCAGGTGACGAGCAGTACTTC. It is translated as CATSRDEGAGDEQYF.

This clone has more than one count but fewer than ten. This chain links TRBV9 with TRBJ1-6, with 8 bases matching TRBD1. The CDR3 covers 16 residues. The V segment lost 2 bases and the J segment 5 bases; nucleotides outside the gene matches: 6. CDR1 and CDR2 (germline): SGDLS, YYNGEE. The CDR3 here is CASSVSSGGHNSPLHF. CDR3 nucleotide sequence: TGTGCCAGCAGCGTTAGTTCAGGGGGCCATAATTCACCCCTCCACTTT.

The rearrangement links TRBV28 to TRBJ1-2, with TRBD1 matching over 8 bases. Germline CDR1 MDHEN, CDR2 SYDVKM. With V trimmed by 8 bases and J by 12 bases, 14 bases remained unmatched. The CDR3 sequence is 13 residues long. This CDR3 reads CASVRGDRSGDTF. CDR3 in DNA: TGTGCCAGCGTAAGGGGGGACAGGAGTGGGGACACCTTC.

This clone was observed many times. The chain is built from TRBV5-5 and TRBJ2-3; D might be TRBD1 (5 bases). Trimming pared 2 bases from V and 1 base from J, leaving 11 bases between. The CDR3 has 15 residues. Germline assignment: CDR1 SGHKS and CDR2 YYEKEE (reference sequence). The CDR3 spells CASSFLSRGTDTQYF. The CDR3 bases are TGTGCCAGCAGCTTTTTATCCAGGGGCACAGATACGCAGTATTTT.

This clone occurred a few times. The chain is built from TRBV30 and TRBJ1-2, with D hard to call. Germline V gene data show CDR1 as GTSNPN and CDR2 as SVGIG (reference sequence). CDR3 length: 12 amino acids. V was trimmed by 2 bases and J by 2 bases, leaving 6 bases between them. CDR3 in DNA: TGTGCCTGGAGTCCGGGAAACTATGGCTACACCTTC. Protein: CAWSPGNYGYTF.

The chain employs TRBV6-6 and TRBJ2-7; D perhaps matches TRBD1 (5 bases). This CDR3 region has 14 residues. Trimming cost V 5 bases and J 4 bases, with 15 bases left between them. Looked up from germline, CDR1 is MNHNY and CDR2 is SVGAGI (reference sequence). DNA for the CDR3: TGTGCCAGCAGTGCCCGACAGCCGGTGTACGAGCAGTACTTC. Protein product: CASSARQPVYEQYF.

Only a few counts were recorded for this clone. DNA for the CDR3: TGTGCCAGCAGTAAATCAGGACTAGCGGACACCGGGGAGCTGTTTTTT. It specifies CASSKSGLADTGELFF. The chain has TRBV6-4 and TRBJ2-2; 10 bases are shared with TRBD2. This CDR3 region has 16 residues. The germline V gene has CDR1 MRHNA and CDR2 SNTAGT. With V trimmed by 5 bases and J by 3 bases, 6 bases remained unmatched.

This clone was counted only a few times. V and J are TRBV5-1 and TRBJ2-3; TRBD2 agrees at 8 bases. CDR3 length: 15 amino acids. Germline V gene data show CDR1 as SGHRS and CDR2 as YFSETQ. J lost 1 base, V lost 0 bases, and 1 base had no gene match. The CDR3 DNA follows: TGCGCCAGCAGCTTGGGACTAGCGCGCACAGATACGCAGTATTTT. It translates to CASSLGLARTDTQYF.

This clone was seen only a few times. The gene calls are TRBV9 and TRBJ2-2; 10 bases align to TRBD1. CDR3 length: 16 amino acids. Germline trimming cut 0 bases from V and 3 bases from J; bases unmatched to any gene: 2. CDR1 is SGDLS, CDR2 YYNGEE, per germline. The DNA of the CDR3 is TGTGCCAGCAGCGTAGAGGACAGGGGGTACACCGGGGAGCTGTTTTTT. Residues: CASSVEDRGYTGELFF.

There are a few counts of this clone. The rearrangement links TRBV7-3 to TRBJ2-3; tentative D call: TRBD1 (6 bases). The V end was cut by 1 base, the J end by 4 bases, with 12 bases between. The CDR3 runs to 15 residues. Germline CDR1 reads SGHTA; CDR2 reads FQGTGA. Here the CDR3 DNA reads TGTGCCAGCAGCTTAATTAGGGGGACCGCAGATACGCAGTATTTT. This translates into CASSLIRGTADTQYF.

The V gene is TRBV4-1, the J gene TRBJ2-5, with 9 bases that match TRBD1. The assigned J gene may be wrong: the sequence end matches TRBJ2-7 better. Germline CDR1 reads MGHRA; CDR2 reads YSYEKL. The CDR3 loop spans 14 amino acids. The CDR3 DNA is TGCGCCAGCTCCCCGGGACAGGGTTTGAACGAGCAGTACTTC. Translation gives CASSPGQGLNEQYF.

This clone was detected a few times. The CDR3 here is CASSLQGFSTAISGANVLTF. Written as DNA, the CDR3 is TGTGCCAGCAGCTTACAAGGTTTCTCGACAGCAATCTCTGGGGCCAACGTCCTGACTTTC. The rearrangement links TRBV7-3 to TRBJ2-6; possible D gene TRBD1, 5 bases. V was trimmed by 2 bases and J by 0 bases, leaving 20 bases between them. CDR1 SGHTA and CDR2 FQGTGA come from the germline V gene. The CDR3 has 20 residues.

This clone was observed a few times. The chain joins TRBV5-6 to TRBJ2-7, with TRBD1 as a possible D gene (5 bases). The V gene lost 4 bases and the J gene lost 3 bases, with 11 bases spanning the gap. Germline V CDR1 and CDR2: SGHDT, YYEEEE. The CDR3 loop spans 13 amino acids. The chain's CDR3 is CASSPLTDYEQYF. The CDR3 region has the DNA TGTGCCAGCAGCCCCTTGACAGACTACGAGCAGTACTTC.

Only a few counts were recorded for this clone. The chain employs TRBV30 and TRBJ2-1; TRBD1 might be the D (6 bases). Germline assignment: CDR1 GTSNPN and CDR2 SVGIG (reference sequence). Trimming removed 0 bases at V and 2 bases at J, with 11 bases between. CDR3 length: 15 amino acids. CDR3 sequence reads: CAWSVGDTTYNEQFF. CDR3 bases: TGTGCCTGGAGTGTAGGGGACACAACCTACAATGAGCAGTTCTTC.

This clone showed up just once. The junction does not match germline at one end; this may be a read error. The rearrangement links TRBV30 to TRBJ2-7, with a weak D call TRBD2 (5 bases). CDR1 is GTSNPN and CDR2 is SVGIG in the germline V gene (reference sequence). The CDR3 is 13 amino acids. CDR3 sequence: CAWGVTGAGEQYF. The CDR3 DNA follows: TGTGCCTGGGGTGTAACGGGCGCGGGCGAGCAGTACTTC. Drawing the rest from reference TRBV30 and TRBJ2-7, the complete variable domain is SQTIHQWPATLVQPVGSPLSLECTVEGTSNPNLYWYRQAAGRGLQLLFYSVGIGQISSEVPQNLSASRPQDRQFILSSKKLLLSDSGFYLCAWGVTGAGEQYFGPGTRLTVT.